This T cell receptor (beta chain) was recorded in a study of blood T cell repertoires in COVID-19 (dated by TCRdb to 2018 to 2021). Notes on the research overall: Collaborator samples came from the United States, Italy and Spain and covered acute and convalescent phases of COVID-19. Where HLA class I and class II types were available, the types were taken from metadata supplied by the sample provider, not from assay-based typing. The material from the prospective study consisted of cDNA or gDNA derived from T cells, B-cell-depleted T cells, or PBMCs. Deeply sampled blood TCRbeta repertoires from subjects exposed to, actively infected with, or recovered from COVID-19 were included in the dataset. Samples were obtained from the ongoing ImmuneRACE study (first 160 participants) and from about 1,300 subjects provided by 6 global collaborators. The sample metadata nearly always contained a de-identified subject ID, COVID-19 status, age in years and sex. The repertoires were made available in a free public database intended to serve as a resource for research on the immune response to SARS-CoV-2. Findings and caveats that apply to the study as a whole: How much clinical and demographic metadata was included differed by source and by participant, and the metadata was provided uncurated.

With respect to this clone: Its antigen is currently not known. No quality values exist for individual bases; no much larger clone is one base distant.

The collaborating institutions used their own protocols to collect whole blood in K2EDTA tubes. For TCRbeta analysis, collaborator samples were shipped as frozen whole blood, as isolated PBMCs, or as DNA extracted from either sample type. TCRbeta CDR3 regions were amplified from genomic DNA using the immunoSEQ Assay, a bias-controlled multiplex PCR. The source study handled its data this way. Nucleated cell counts per sample were estimated from amplification of reference gene primers within the assay. Sequence reads were collapsed and filtered to measure the absolute abundance of every unique TCRbeta CDR3 rearrangement. Productive Simpson clonality was computed per sample as the square root of Simpson's diversity index over productive rearrangements. The immuneACCESS repertoire file appears here via TCRdb, limited to in-frame rearrangements. These files lack a portion of the clones; in checked studies, under half of the deficit traces to unresolved V genes, and the cause of the others is not known. V and J calls and clone size are given by that table; D and trimming were obtained from the DNA. Recorded for this sample are 35,000 to 40,000 clones; over 75% of them occurred a single time. The ten largest clonotypes hold roughly a third of the sample.

The clonotype comes from a man aged 65 to 79 with active COVID-19. The material sequenced was peripheral blood.

The CDR3 reads as follows: CASAPGLPTYEQYF. The DNA sequence is given as TGTGCCAGCGCCCCAGGGTTGCCTACCTACGAGCAGTACTTC. The V and J segments used are TRBV13 and TRBJ2-7; TRBD1 is perhaps the D gene, given 5 matching bases. Trimming removed 8 bases from V and 2 bases from J, leaving 16 bases between the germline ends. The CDR3 holds 14 amino acids from the cysteine to the phenylalanine. The sequence is cut down to CDR3 DNA, 42 bases in frame from base 1. The germline V gene (reference sequence) yields PRHDT for CDR1 and FYEKMQ for CDR2.